Listed below are T cell receptor beta chains from one sample, sequenced in a study of shared clonotypes between healthy human individuals. The assay was immunoSEQ multiplex PCR, and TCRdb's table has in-frame clones only and misses some. The data hold approximately 590,000 clones, with 95% to 96% observed a single time. The sequencing sample was made of naive CD8+ T cells sorted from blood. The receptors were sampled from a woman younger than 45 in good health. Both conserved end residues are part of each CDR3. Each record gives: D gene, J gene, V gene, clone size, CDR3 protein, CDR3 DNA. A D gene is named only where the DNA matches it firmly. The size of a clone is reported for some rows only, either as once, few or many, or as a class for expanded clones.

.	TRBJ2-1	TRBV5-6	.	CASSLVGGHSSYNEQFF	TGTGCCAGCAGCTTGGTCGGGGGCCACAGCTCCTACAATGAGCAGTTCTTC
TRBD1	TRBJ2-1	TRBV7-9	.	CASSPKGQPFRDEQFF	TGTGCCAGCAGCCCGAAGGGACAGCCTTTTCGGGATGAGCAGTTCTTC
.	TRBJ2-7	TRBV2	.	CASSDSQLAYEQYF	TGTGCCAGCAGTGACAGTCAGCTCGCCTACGAGCAGTACTTC
.	TRBJ2-5	TRBV6-5	once	CASSYSRQAGETQYF	TGTGCCAGCAGTTACTCGAGACAGGCCGGGGAGACCCAGTACTTC
TRBD2	TRBJ2-5	TRBV5-6	.	CASGPRWASGRTETQYF	TGTGCCAGCGGCCCTCGCTGGGCTAGCGGGAGGACGGAGACCCAGTACTTC
.	TRBJ2-5	TRBV27	.	CASGPGTQETQYF	TGTGCCAGCGGGCCGGGAACCCAAGAGACCCAGTACTTC
TRBD2	TRBJ2-7	TRBV28	once	CASSFGGSGEQYF	TGTGCCAGCAGTTTTGGCGGGAGCGGCGAGCAGTACTTC
TRBD1	TRBJ1-2	TRBV5-4	once	CASSWDRSNYGYTF	TGTGCCAGCAGTTGGGACAGGTCTAACTATGGCTACACCTTC
TRBD1	TRBJ2-1	TRBV29-1	once	CSVEDPLLRTGDNEQFF	TGCAGCGTTGAAGATCCCCTCCTTAGGACAGGGGACAATGAGCAGTTCTTC
.	TRBJ2-7	TRBV28	.	CASTKGQGNEQYF	TGTGCCAGCACTAAGGGTCAGGGAAACGAGCAGTACTTC
.	TRBJ1-2	TRBV7-6	.	CASSLYGRDVGDYGYTF	TGTGCCAGCAGCTTATATGGGAGGGATGTGGGTGACTATGGCTACACCTTC
.	TRBJ2-1	TRBV4-1	.	CASSPRGGNNEQFF	TGCGCCAGCAGCCCTCGAGGGGGGAACAATGAGCAGTTCTTC
.	TRBJ2-3	TRBV5-6	.	CASSGGTARHTDTQYF	TGTGCCAGCAGCGGAGGGACAGCTCGGCACACAGATACGCAGTATTTT
TRBD2	TRBJ2-1	TRBV4-1	.	CASSHRLAGDYNEQFF	TGCGCCAGCAGCCATCGACTAGCGGGAGATTACAATGAGCAGTTCTTC
.	TRBJ2-7	TRBV5-6	.	CASSSAWGLYEQYF	TGTGCCAGCAGCTCGGCCTGGGGGTTATACGAGCAGTACTTC
TRBD2	TRBJ2-2	TRBV10-3	.	CANHFSGSWENGELFF	TGTGCCAACCATTTTAGCGGGAGTTGGGAAAACGGGGAGCTGTTTTTT
TRBD1	TRBJ2-2	TRBV13	.	CASNGDRGYGGELFF	TGTGCCAGCAACGGGGACAGGGGATACGGCGGGGAGCTGTTTTTT
.	TRBJ1-2	TRBV28	.	CASSFFRTDPAGYTF	TGTGCCAGCAGTTTTTTTAGGACAGATCCTGCTGGCTACACCTTC
.	TRBJ2-5	TRBV28	.	CASRNPTVPRETQYF	TGTGCCAGCAGAAACCCCACGGTCCCGAGGGAGACCCAGTACTTC
.	TRBJ1-1	TRBV2	.	CASSESGGNTEAFF	TGTGCCAGCAGTGAAAGCGGCGGGAACACTGAAGCTTTCTTT
TRBD2	TRBJ2-7	TRBV13	.	CASSWGRSGGSYEQYF	TGTGCCAGCAGCTGGGGGCGTTCGGGAGGGTCCTACGAGCAGTACTTC
.	TRBJ2-7	TRBV6-5	.	CASSPDIPYSYEQYF	TGTGCCAGCAGTCCGGACATCCCATACAGCTACGAGCAGTACTTC
.	TRBJ2-3	TRBV19	.	CASSIVGGVTDTQYF	TGTGCCAGTAGTATAGTAGGGGGAGTCACAGATACGCAGTATTTT
TRBD2	TRBJ2-7	TRBV29-1	.	CSVSLAGAGYEQYF	TGCAGCGTGTCCCTAGCGGGCGCGGGCTACGAGCAGTACTTC
.	TRBJ2-1	TRBV6-5	.	CASRLQPSSYNEQFF	TGTGCCAGCAGGCTACAGCCCAGCTCCTACAATGAGCAGTTCTTC
.	TRBJ2-1	TRBV5-4	.	CASSFGNEQFF	TGTGCCAGCAGCTTTGGGAATGAGCAGTTCTTC
.	TRBJ2-1	TRBV7-8	.	CASSLVRGESYNEQFF	TGTGCCAGCAGCTTAGTTCGGGGAGAGTCATACAATGAGCAGTTCTTC
.	TRBJ2-7	TRBV2	.	CASSEAQGPSYEQYF	TGTGCCAGCAGTGAAGCACAGGGCCCATCCTACGAGCAGTACTTC
TRBD2	TRBJ2-1	TRBV5-1	.	CASSLSGRFGAYNEQFF	TGCGCCAGCAGTTTAAGCGGGAGGTTCGGCGCCTACAATGAGCAGTTCTTC
TRBD2	TRBJ2-3	TRBV11-1	.	CASSFFSGRDTQYF	TGTGCCAGCAGCTTTTTTAGCGGGAGAGATACGCAGTATTTT
.	TRBJ2-1	TRBV5-6	.	CASSLMLGYSYNEQFF	TGTGCCAGCAGCTTGATGCTGGGGTACTCCTACAATGAGCAGTTCTTC
TRBD2	TRBJ2-1	TRBV11-2	.	CASSLEAGFTNEQFF	TGTGCCAGCAGCTTAGAAGCGGGATTCACAAATGAGCAGTTCTTC
.	TRBJ2-6	TRBV7-9	.	CASSRGAIGANVLTF	TGTGCCAGCAGCCGAGGGGCGATTGGGGCCAACGTCCTGACTTTC
TRBD2	TRBJ2-1	TRBV27	.	CASSFVTSGDNEQFF	TGTGCCAGCAGTTTTGTGACTAGCGGAGACAATGAGCAGTTCTTC
TRBD2	TRBJ2-1	TRBV7-9	.	CASSTPLAGAGKVNEQFF	TGTGCCAGCAGCACCCCCCTAGCGGGAGCAGGGAAGGTGAATGAGCAGTTCTTC
.	TRBJ1-1	TRBV7-9	.	CASSLARVGAFF	TGTGCCAGCAGCTTAGCCAGGGTGGGAGCTTTCTTT
.	TRBJ2-1	TRBV28	.	CASSWRGTYNEQFF	TGTGCCAGCAGTTGGCGGGGTACCTACAATGAGCAGTTCTTC
.	TRBJ2-7	TRBV5-1	.	CASSLAGNEQYF	TGCGCCAGCAGCTTGGCAGGGAACGAGCAGTACTTC
.	TRBJ2-7	TRBV5-4	.	CASSNTEAYEQYF	TGTGCCAGCAGCAATACGGAAGCCTACGAGCAGTACTTC
TRBD2	TRBJ2-1	TRBV6-5	.	CASSPGTSGYNEQFF	TGTGCCAGCAGCCCCGGGACTAGCGGCTACAATGAGCAGTTCTTC
TRBD1	TRBJ1-4	TRBV7-6	few	CASSNRGLNEKLFF	TGTGCCAGCAGCAACAGGGGGCTAAATGAAAAACTGTTTTTT
.	TRBJ1-2	TRBV9	.	CASSVAGVPSYGYTF	TGTGCCAGCAGCGTAGCGGGGGTTCCGTCCTATGGCTACACCTTC
.	TRBJ2-1	TRBV11-3	.	CASSLEGIPGDEQFF	TGTGCCAGCAGCTTAGAGGGTATACCCGGCGATGAGCAGTTCTTC
.	TRBJ2-7	TRBV18	.	CASSLGPSYEQYF	TGTGCCAGCTCACTCGGACCCTCCTACGAGCAGTACTTC
TRBD1	TRBJ2-2	TRBV6-1	.	CASKDRVSTGELFF	TGTGCCAGCAAGGACAGGGTCAGCACCGGGGAGCTGTTTTTT
.	TRBJ1-1	TRBV5-6	.	CVSSFSPNTEAFF	TGTGTCAGCAGCTTCTCTCCGAACACTGAAGCTTTCTTT
.	TRBJ2-6	TRBV28	.	CASSLLGTNVLTF	TGTGCCAGCAGTTTATTGGGGACCAACGTCCTGACTTTC